Listed here are 4 T cell receptor beta chains from one sample, sequenced in a study of T cell responses to AZD1222 COVID-19 vaccine. TCRdb keeps only in-frame clones here, not all; method: immunoSEQ multiplex PCR. The top ten clones hold around 6% of a sample with roughly 80,000 clones, 90% of them seen once. The specimen comprised peripheral blood, sampled on day 0 of AZD1222 vaccination. Every receptor here comes from an adult in good health.

This clone was picked up one time. The chain uses TRBV10-3 and TRBJ2-7; D gene unclear. CDR3 size: 14 residues. Deletions cut 11 bases from V and 0 bases from J, with 17 bases between. The germline gives CDR1 ENHRY, CDR2 SYGVKD. The CDR3 here is CAVRIGASSYEQYF. The CDR3 DNA sequence: TGTGCCGTCCGAATTGGAGCAAGCTCCTACGAGCAGTACTTC.

Only one count was recorded for this clone. V usage is TRBV30 and J usage is TRBJ2-7, with no clear D. Germline lookup yields CDR1 GTSNPN and CDR2 SVGIG (reference sequence). The CDR3 is 12 residues long. Trimming stripped 1 base from V and 0 bases from J, with 4 bases between. The CDR3 DNA sequence: TGTGCCTGGAGTGCGGGCTCCTACGAGCAGTACTTC. Protein product: CAWSAGSYEQYF.

V usage is TRBV4-1 and J usage is TRBJ1-5; 11 bases match TRBD1. The CDR3 has 15 residues. CDR1 and CDR2 (germline): MGHRA, YSYEKL. V dropped 3 bases and J dropped 7; count of bases not matched to a gene: 5. The CDR3 sequence: CASSQEGQGEQPQHF. In nucleotides, the CDR3 is TGCGCCAGCAGCCAGGAGGGACAGGGGGAACAGCCCCAGCATTTT.

The rearrangement joins TRBV19 to TRBJ2-2, with D possibly matching TRBD1 (6 bases). Germline loops: CDR1 LNHDA, CDR2 SQIVND (reference sequence). The CDR3 runs 12 residues. Trimming shortened V by 5 bases and J by 6 bases, and 7 bases separated the two germline ends. The CDR3 DNA is TGTGCCAGTAGTCAGGGGTCCGGGGAGCTGTTTTTT. It specifies CASSQGSGELFF.